The rows below give T cell receptor beta chains drawn from one sample of a study of Graves' ophthalmopathy and Graves' hyperthyroidism. Each CDR3 protein gets one entry after TCRdb re-called the multiplex PCR reads with MiXCR. The repertoire holds over a million distinct CDR3 sequences, with less than 45% as singletons. Sequenced material: peripheral blood or thyroid tissue (not recorded which). The receptors come from an adult man with Graves' hyperthyroidism. The CDR3 runs from the conserved cysteine through the conserved F or W. The D gene is left open where the match is weak. Expanded clones are given a class, and other clones once, few, many or no size at all.

D gene: NA; V gene: TRBV20-1; clone size: NA; J gene: TRBJ2-2; CDR3 DNA: TGCAGTGCTAGTGGGCAGTACACCGGGGAGCTGTTTTTT; CDR3 protein: CSASGQYTGELFF
D gene: NA; V gene: TRBV2; clone size: few; J gene: TRBJ1-5; CDR3 DNA: TGTGCCAGCACCCCAACAAACTCGGATCAGCCCCAGCATTTT; CDR3 protein: CASTPTNSDQPQHF
D gene: NA; V gene: TRBV20-1; clone size: NA; J gene: TRBJ2-7; CDR3 DNA: TGCAGTGCTAGAGATTTCAGGCAGGCAACCTACGAGCAGTACTTC; CDR3 protein: CSARDFRQATYEQYF
D gene: NA; V gene: TRBV28; clone size: few; J gene: TRBJ1-1; CDR3 DNA: TGTGCCAGCAGACAATCAGGGACTGAAGCTTTCTTT; CDR3 protein: CASRQSGTEAFF
D gene: NA; V gene: TRBV9; clone size: many; J gene: TRBJ1-4; CDR3 DNA: TGTGCCAGCAGCGACGGGGGAGGAGGAGTTGAAAAACTGTTTTTT; CDR3 protein: CASSDGGGGVEKLFF
D gene: TRBD2; V gene: TRBV9; clone size: few; J gene: TRBJ2-5; CDR3 DNA: TGTGCCAGCAGCGCCGCGGGGGGACTACAAGAGACCCAGTACTTC; CDR3 protein: CASSAAGGLQETQYF
D gene: NA; V gene: TRBV5-8; clone size: few; J gene: TRBJ1-1; CDR3 DNA: TGTGCCAGCAGCCAGGATCCTATGAACACTGAAGCTTTCTTT; CDR3 protein: CASSQDPMNTEAFF
D gene: NA; V gene: TRBV7-9; clone size: NA; J gene: TRBJ2-5; CDR3 DNA: TGTGCCAGCAGCTCCTTCGGGGGGACCCAGTACTTC; CDR3 protein: CASSSFGGTQYF
D gene: NA; V gene: TRBV19; clone size: many; J gene: TRBJ1-1; CDR3 DNA: TGTGCCAGTAGTATCGGTTTCGCGGAGAACACTGAAGCTTTCTTT; CDR3 protein: CASSIGFAENTEAFF
D gene: TRBD2; V gene: TRBV7-3; clone size: many; J gene: TRBJ2-7; CDR3 DNA: TGTGCCAGCAGCCCCAACGGGAGGGCAGGCGACGAGCAGTACTTC; CDR3 protein: CASSPNGRAGDEQYF
D gene: NA; V gene: TRBV13; clone size: many; J gene: TRBJ2-6; CDR3 DNA: TGTGCCAGCAGCTCCCGGCGCTCTGGGGCCAACGTCCTGACTTTC; CDR3 protein: CASSSRRSGANVLTF
D gene: TRBD1; V gene: TRBV24-1; clone size: many; J gene: TRBJ2-7; CDR3 DNA: TGTGCCACCAGTGCGGGACAGGGAGTCTACGAGCAGTACTTC; CDR3 protein: CATSAGQGVYEQYF
D gene: TRBD1; V gene: TRBV2; clone size: many; J gene: TRBJ1-2; CDR3 DNA: TGTGCCAGCAGAGACCGGGACAGGGTGGGAAATGGCTACACCTTC; CDR3 protein: CASRDRDRVGNGYTF
D gene: TRBD1; V gene: TRBV29-1; clone size: once; J gene: TRBJ1-4; CDR3 DNA: TGCAGCATTACCGGCGGGGGACAGGCGCTTAATGAAAAACTGTTTTTT; CDR3 protein: CSITGGGQALNEKLFF
D gene: TRBD1; V gene: TRBV7-8; clone size: NA; J gene: TRBJ2-5; CDR3 DNA: TGTGCCAGCAGCCCAACCCGGGGACAGGGAGCCCTAGAAACCCAGTACTTC; CDR3 protein: CASSPTRGQGALETQYF
D gene: NA; V gene: TRBV20-1; clone size: NA; J gene: TRBJ2-3; CDR3 DNA: TGCAGTGCTAGAGGGGCTAGCACAGATACGCAGTATTTT; CDR3 protein: CSARGASTDTQYF
D gene: NA; V gene: TRBV11-2; clone size: few; J gene: TRBJ1-2; CDR3 DNA: TGTGCCAGCAGCTTAGACGTTCGGACCTTC; CDR3 protein: CASSLDVRTF
D gene: NA; V gene: TRBV5-6; clone size: few; J gene: TRBJ2-7; CDR3 DNA: TGTGCCAGCAGACTACCGGTACGCTACGAGCAGTACTTC; CDR3 protein: CASRLPVRYEQYF
D gene: NA; V gene: TRBV24-1; clone size: many; J gene: TRBJ1-5; CDR3 DNA: TGTGCCACCAGTGCCGCAATGGGCAATCAGCCCCAGCATTTT; CDR3 protein: CATSAAMGNQPQHF
D gene: TRBD1; V gene: TRBV29-1; clone size: NA; J gene: TRBJ2-2; CDR3 DNA: TGCAGCAGGGGACAGGGCGAGGCCGGGGAGCTGTTTTTT; CDR3 protein: CSRGQGEAGELFF
D gene: NA; V gene: TRBV4-1; clone size: NA; J gene: TRBJ1-5; CDR3 DNA: TGCGCCAGCAGCCAACGGCAGGCGAATAGCAATCAGCCCCAGCATTTT; CDR3 protein: CASSQRQANSNQPQHF
D gene: TRBD1; V gene: TRBV19; clone size: many; J gene: TRBJ2-7; CDR3 DNA: TGTGCCAGTAGCTCCCCCGGGACAGCCCCCTACGAGCAGTACTTC; CDR3 protein: CASSSPGTAPYEQYF
D gene: NA; V gene: TRBV19; clone size: few; J gene: TRBJ1-4; CDR3 DNA: TGTGCCAGTAGTATCCAGGGAGGAGGCGAAAAACTGTTTTTT; CDR3 protein: CASSIQGGGEKLFF
D gene: NA; V gene: TRBV9; clone size: many; J gene: TRBJ1-3; CDR3 DNA: TGTGCCAGCAGCGTAGAGGGACCGCAGGCAAACACCATATATTTT; CDR3 protein: CASSVEGPQANTIYF
D gene: NA; V gene: TRBV3-2; clone size: NA; J gene: TRBJ1-2; CDR3 DNA: TGTGCCAGCAGCCCCGCGGGCACCTTC; CDR3 protein: CASSPAGTF
D gene: TRBD2; V gene: TRBV7-6; clone size: many; J gene: TRBJ2-7; CDR3 DNA: TGTGCCAGCAGCCGCGGGGGGAAAACCCCCTACGAGCAGTACTTC; CDR3 protein: CASSRGGKTPYEQYF
D gene: NA; V gene: TRBV7-6; clone size: once; J gene: TRBJ2-7; CDR3 DNA: TGTGCCAGCAGCTTAGAGGAGCTAACCTCGGGCGAGCAGTACTTC; CDR3 protein: CASSLEELTSGEQYF
D gene: NA; V gene: TRBV5-1; clone size: NA; J gene: TRBJ2-7; CDR3 DNA: TGCGCCGGCTACTCTGGAAGGTCGTCCTACGAGCAGTACTTC; CDR3 protein: CAGYSGRSSYEQYF
D gene: NA; V gene: TRBV19; clone size: many; J gene: TRBJ1-5; CDR3 DNA: TGTGCCAGTAGTATAGACGGACAACGCAATCAGCCCCAGCATTTT; CDR3 protein: CASSIDGQRNQPQHF
D gene: NA; V gene: TRBV4-1; clone size: few; J gene: TRBJ1-1; CDR3 DNA: TGCGCCAGCAGCCTACAACAGGGTACTCGGGCTGAAGCTTTCTTT; CDR3 protein: CASSLQQGTRAEAFF
D gene: NA; V gene: TRBV7-8; clone size: NA; J gene: TRBJ2-2; CDR3 DNA: TGTGCCAGCAGCTTAGTACAACCCACCGGGGAGCTGTTTTTT; CDR3 protein: CASSLVQPTGELFF
D gene: TRBD1; V gene: TRBV2; clone size: many; J gene: TRBJ1-2; CDR3 DNA: TGTGCCAGCAATGACCGCAGGGGGCCTTCTGGTGGCTACACCTTC; CDR3 protein: CASNDRRGPSGGYTF
D gene: NA; V gene: TRBV4-2; clone size: NA; J gene: TRBJ2-7; CDR3 DNA: TGTGCCAGCAGCCACGTACCTTCCTACGAGCAGTACTTC; CDR3 protein: CASSHVPSYEQYF
D gene: NA; V gene: TRBV9; clone size: NA; J gene: TRBJ1-5; CDR3 DNA: TGTGCCAGCAGCGCCGTCCATAGCAATCAGCCCCAGCATTTT; CDR3 protein: CASSAVHSNQPQHF
D gene: NA; V gene: TRBV12-3/TRBV12-4; clone size: many; J gene: TRBJ1-5; CDR3 DNA: TGTGCCAGCAGTTTCGGCGGAATTAGCAATCAGCCCCAGCATTTT; CDR3 protein: CASSFGGISNQPQHF
D gene: NA; V gene: TRBV5-1; clone size: many; J gene: TRBJ2-7; CDR3 DNA: TGCGCCAGCACTGGACTGGGGTCCTACGAGCAGTACTTC; CDR3 protein: CASTGLGSYEQYF
D gene: NA; V gene: TRBV13; clone size: many; J gene: TRBJ1-5; CDR3 DNA: TGTGCCAGCAGCTCCGGGACACTAAGACAGCCCCAGCATTTT; CDR3 protein: CASSSGTLRQPQHF
D gene: TRBD1; V gene: TRBV7-9; clone size: few; J gene: TRBJ2-7; CDR3 DNA: TGTGCCAGCAGCTCGACAGGGGGTTTCTCCTACGAGCAGTACTTC; CDR3 protein: CASSSTGGFSYEQYF
D gene: TRBD1; V gene: TRBV5-1; clone size: NA; J gene: TRBJ1-1; CDR3 DNA: TGCGCCAGCAGCAAAAATACAGGGGTGGGTACTGAAGCTTTCTTT; CDR3 protein: CASSKNTGVGTEAFF
D gene: NA; V gene: TRBV11-2; clone size: NA; J gene: TRBJ2-5; CDR3 DNA: TGTGCCAGCAGCTTTCGGGGTTCCAAAGAGACCCAGTACTTC; CDR3 protein: CASSFRGSKETQYF
D gene: NA; V gene: TRBV7-2; clone size: few; J gene: TRBJ2-3; CDR3 DNA: TGTGCCAGCAGCCCTGGACTTGCAGATACGCAGTATTTT; CDR3 protein: CASSPGLADTQYF
D gene: TRBD2; V gene: TRBV11-2; clone size: NA; J gene: TRBJ2-5; CDR3 DNA: TGTGCCAGCAGCCCCCGCGGGGGGCCTGGGACCCAGTACTTC; CDR3 protein: CASSPRGGPGTQYF
D gene: NA; V gene: TRBV29-1; clone size: many; J gene: TRBJ1-1; CDR3 DNA: TGCAGCGTTGAATCAGGGATTAGCGGCGGAGCTTTCTTT; CDR3 protein: CSVESGISGGAFF
D gene: NA; V gene: TRBV7-8; clone size: many; J gene: TRBJ1-6; CDR3 DNA: TGTGCCAGCAGCTTAGACCCCAATTCACCCCTCCACTTT; CDR3 protein: CASSLDPNSPLHF
D gene: NA; V gene: TRBV10-3; clone size: few; J gene: TRBJ2-3; CDR3 DNA: TGTGCCATCAGTGAGTCAGGGGAGAGGGCAGATACGCAGTATTTT; CDR3 protein: CAISESGERADTQYF
D gene: NA; V gene: TRBV7-3; clone size: NA; J gene: TRBJ1-4; CDR3 DNA: TGTGCCAGCAGCCTCCCCAGGGAAAAACTGTTTTTT; CDR3 protein: CASSLPREKLFF
D gene: NA; V gene: TRBV25-1; clone size: once; J gene: TRBJ1-2; CDR3 DNA: TGTGCTAGAGATTACAGGGCCAGTTCTAACTATGGCTACACCTTC; CDR3 protein: CARDYRASSNYGYTF